The source of this T cell receptor (beta chain) is a study of T cell clusters in autoimmune cytopenias. Study findings and constraints: TRB repertoire shifts in secondary cytopenia and chronic lymphocytic leukemia mostly reflected lymphoma, not autoimmunity. No cluster-lack signature appeared between secondary cytopenia and chronic lymphocytic leukemia patients, apparently due to lymphoma masking. Primary autoimmune cytopenia patients appeared to lack physiological T cell clusters present in healthy donors.

CDR3 length equals 12 residues. Per the germline V gene, CDR1 is GTSNPN and CDR2 is SVGIG (reference sequence). About this clonotype: Its target is not known.

TRB amplification used 250 ng of peripheral blood genomic DNA. One tube held mixed TRB-A and TRB-B primer pools for touch-down PCR. TCRdb reprocessed the multiplex PCR reads; each CDR3 protein has one entry and no DNA is given. In all, the sample yields about 6,500 distinct CDR3 sequences. These data were also filed under a second study, of T cell repertoires in aging, cancer and after chemotherapy.

This chain links TRBV30 with TRBJ1-1. The sequencing sample was made of peripheral blood. The sequence was obtained from a human donor in good health. CDR3 protein: CAWSSGRTEAFF.